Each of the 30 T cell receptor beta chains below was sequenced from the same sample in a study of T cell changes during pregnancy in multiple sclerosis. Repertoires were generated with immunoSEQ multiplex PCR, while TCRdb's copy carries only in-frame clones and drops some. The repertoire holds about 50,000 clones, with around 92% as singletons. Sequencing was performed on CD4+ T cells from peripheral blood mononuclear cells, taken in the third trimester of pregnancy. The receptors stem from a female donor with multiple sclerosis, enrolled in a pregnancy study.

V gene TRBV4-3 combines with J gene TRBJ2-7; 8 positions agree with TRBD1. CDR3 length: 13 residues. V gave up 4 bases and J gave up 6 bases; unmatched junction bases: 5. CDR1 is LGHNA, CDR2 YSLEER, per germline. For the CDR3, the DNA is TGCGCCAGCAGCCGCCGCCAGGGGGCCGAGCAGTACTTC. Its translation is CASSRRQGAEQYF.

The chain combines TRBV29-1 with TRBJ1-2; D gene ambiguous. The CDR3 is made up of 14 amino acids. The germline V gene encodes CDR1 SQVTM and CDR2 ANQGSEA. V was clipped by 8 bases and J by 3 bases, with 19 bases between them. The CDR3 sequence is CSIVRAGMDYGYTF. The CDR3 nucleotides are TGCAGCATTGTACGTGCGGGTATGGACTATGGCTACACCTTC.

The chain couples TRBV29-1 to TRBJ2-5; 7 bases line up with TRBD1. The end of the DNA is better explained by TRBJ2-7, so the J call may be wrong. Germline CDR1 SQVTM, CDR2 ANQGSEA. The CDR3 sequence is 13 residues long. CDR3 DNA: TGCAGCGTGACAGGGAGTTTCTCCTACGAGCAGTACTTC. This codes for CSVTGSFSYEQYF.

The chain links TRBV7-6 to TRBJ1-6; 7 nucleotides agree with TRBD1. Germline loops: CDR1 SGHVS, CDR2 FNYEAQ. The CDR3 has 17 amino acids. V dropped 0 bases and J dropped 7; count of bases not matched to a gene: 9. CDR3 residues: CASSLAPRTGTNSPLHF. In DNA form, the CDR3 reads TGTGCCAGCAGCTTAGCACCCCGGACAGGAACCAATTCACCCCTCCACTTT.

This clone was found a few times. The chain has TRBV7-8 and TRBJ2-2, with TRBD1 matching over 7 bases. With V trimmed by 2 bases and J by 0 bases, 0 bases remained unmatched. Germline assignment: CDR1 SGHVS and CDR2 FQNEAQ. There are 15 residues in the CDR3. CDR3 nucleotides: TGTGCCAGCAGCTTACAGGGGGCGAACACCGGGGAGCTGTTTTTT. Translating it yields CASSLQGANTGELFF. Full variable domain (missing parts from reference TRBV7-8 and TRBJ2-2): GAGVSQSPRYKVAKRGQDVALRCDPISGHVSLFWYQQALGQGPEFLTYFQNEAQLDKSGLPSDRFFAERPEGSVSTLKIQRTQQEDSAVYLCASSLQGANTGELFFGEGSRLTVL.

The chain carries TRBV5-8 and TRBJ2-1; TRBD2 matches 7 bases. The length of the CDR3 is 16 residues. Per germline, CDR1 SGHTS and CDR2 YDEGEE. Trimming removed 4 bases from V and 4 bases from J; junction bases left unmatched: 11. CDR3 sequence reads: CASSAGSPGGYNEQFF. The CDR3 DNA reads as TGTGCCAGCAGCGCAGGATCACCGGGGGGTTACAATGAGCAGTTCTTC.

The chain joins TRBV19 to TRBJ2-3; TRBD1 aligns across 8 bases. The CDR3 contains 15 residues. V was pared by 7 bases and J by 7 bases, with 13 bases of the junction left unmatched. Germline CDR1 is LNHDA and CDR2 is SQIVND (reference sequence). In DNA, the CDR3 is TGTGCCAGTACTCCCGGGAGACAGGGGCCAAATACGCAGTATTTT. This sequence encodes CASTPGRQGPNTQYF.

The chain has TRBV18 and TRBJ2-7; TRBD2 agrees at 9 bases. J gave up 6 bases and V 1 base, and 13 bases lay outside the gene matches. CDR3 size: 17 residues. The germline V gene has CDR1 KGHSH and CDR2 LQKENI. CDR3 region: CASSPRAGGSPTSEQYF. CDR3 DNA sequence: TGTGCCAGCTCACCACGGGCGGGGGGGTCACCTACGTCCGAGCAGTACTTC.

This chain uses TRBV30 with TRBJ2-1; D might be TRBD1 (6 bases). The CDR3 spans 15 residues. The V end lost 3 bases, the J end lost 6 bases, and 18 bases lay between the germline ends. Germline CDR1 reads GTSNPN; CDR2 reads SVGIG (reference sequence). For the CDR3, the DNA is TGTGCCTGGAGCAAGGTTTTGGGGGCGGGCAATGAGCAGTTCTTC. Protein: CAWSKVLGAGNEQFF.

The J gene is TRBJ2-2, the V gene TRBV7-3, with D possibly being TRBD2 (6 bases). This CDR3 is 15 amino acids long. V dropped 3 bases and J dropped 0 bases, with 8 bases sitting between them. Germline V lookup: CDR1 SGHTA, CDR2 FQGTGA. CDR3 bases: TGTGCCAGCAGCTTTGGGGGGTCGAACACCGGGGAGCTGTTTTTT. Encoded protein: CASSFGGSNTGELFF. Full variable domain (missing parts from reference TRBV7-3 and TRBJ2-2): GAGVSQTPSNKVTEKGKYVELRCDPISGHTALYWYRQSLGQGPEFLIYFQGTGAADDSGLPNDRFFAVRPEGSVSTLKIQRTERGDSAVYLCASSFGGSNTGELFFGEGSRLTVL.

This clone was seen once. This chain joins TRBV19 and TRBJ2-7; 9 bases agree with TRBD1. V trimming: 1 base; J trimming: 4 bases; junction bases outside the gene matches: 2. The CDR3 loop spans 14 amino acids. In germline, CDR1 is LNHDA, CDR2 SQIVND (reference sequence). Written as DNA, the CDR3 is TGTGCCAGTAGTATAGGGACAGGGGAATACGAGCAGTACTTC. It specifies CASSIGTGEYEQYF. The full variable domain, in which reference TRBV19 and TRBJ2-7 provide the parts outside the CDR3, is DGGITQSPKYLFRKEGQNVTLSCEQNLNHDAMYWYRQDPGQGLRLIYYSQIVNDFQKGDIAEGYSVSREKKESFPLTVTSAQKNPTAFYLCASSIGTGEYEQYFGPGTRLTVT.

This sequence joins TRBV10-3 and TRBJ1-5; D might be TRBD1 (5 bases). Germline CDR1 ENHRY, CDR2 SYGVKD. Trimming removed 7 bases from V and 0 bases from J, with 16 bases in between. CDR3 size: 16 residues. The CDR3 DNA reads TGTGCCATCACCCGGGAGGGGAATAATAGCAATCAGCCCCAGCATTTT. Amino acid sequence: CAITREGNNSNQPQHF.

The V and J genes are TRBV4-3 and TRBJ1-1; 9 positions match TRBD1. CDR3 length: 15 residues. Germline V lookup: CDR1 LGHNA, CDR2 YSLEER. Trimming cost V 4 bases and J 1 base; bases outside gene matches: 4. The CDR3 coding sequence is TGCGCCAGCAGCCTCCGACAGGGGGGGAACACTGAAGCTTTCTTT. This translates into CASSLRQGGNTEAFF.

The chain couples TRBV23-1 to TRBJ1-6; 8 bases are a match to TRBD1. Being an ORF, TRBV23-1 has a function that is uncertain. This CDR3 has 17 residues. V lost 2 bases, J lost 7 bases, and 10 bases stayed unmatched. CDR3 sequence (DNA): TGCGCCAGCAGTCAAAAGGACAGGGCTAAGAGGAATTCACCCCTCCACTTT. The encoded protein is CASSQKDRAKRNSPLHF.

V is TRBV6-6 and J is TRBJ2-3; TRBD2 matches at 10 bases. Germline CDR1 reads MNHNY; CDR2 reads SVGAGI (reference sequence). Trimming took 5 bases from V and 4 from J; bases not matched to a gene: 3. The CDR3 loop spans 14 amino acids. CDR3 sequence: CASSQRGGSDTQYF. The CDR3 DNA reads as TGTGCCAGCAGTCAGCGGGGGGGCTCAGATACGCAGTATTTT.

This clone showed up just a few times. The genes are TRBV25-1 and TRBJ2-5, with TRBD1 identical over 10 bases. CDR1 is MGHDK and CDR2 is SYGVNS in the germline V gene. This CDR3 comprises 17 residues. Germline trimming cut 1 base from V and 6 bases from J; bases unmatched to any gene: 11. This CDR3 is CASSEWHLGDRGQTQYF. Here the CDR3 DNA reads TGTGCCAGCAGTGAATGGCACTTGGGGGACAGGGGTCAGACCCAGTACTTC. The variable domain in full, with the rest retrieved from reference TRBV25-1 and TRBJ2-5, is EADIYQTPRYLVIGTGKKITLECSQTMGHDKMYWYQQDPGMELHLIHYSYGVNSTEKGDLSSESTVSRIRTEHFPLTLESARPSHTSQYLCASSEWHLGDRGQTQYFGPGTRLLVL.

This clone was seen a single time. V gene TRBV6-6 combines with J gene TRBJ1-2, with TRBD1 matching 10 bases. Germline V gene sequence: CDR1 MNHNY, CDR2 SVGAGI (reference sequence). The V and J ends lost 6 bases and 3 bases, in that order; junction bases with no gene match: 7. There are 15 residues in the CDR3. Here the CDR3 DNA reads TGTGCCAGCAGCTCCCCGGACAGGGGGTACTATGGCTACACCTTC. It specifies CASSSPDRGYYGYTF.

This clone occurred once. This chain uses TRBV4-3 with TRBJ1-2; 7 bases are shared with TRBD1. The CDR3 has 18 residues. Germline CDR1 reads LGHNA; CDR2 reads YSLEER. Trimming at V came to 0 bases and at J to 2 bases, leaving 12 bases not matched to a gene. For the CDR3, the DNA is TGCGCCAGCAGCCAAGATCTAGGACAGGTGACCAGAAACTATGGCTACACCTTC. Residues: CASSQDLGQVTRNYGYTF.

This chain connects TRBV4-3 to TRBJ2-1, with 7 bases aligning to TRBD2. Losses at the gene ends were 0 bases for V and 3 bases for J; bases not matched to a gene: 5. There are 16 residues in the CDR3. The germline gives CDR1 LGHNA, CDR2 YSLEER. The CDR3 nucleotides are TGCGCCAGCAGCCAAGATCACCGCGGGGGCTACAATGAGCAGTTCTTC. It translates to CASSQDHRGGYNEQFF.

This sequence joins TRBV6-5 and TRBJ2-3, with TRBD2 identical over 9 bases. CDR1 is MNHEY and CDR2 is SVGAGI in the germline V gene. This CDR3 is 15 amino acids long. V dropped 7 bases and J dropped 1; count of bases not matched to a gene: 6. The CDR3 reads CASTLRLAGTDTQYF. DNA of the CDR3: TGTGCCAGCACCCTACGACTAGCGGGCACAGATACGCAGTATTTT.

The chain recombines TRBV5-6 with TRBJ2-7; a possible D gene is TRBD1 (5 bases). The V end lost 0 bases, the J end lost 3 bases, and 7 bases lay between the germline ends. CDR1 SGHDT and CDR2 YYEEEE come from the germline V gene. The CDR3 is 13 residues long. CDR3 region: CASSLGQYYEQYF. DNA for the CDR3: TGTGCCAGCAGCTTGGGACAGTACTACGAGCAGTACTTC.

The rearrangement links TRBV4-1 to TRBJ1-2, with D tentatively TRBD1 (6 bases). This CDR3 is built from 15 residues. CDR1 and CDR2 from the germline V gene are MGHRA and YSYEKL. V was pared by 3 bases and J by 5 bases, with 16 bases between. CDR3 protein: CASSHGTPEGYGYTF. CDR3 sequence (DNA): TGCGCCAGCAGCCACGGGACACCCGAGGGGTATGGCTACACCTTC.

The CDR3, as DNA: TGTGCCACCAGTCGACAGGTGATGTACGAGCAGTACTTC. It translates to CATSRQVMYEQYF. This chain uses TRBV15 with TRBJ2-7; a weak D match, TRBD1 (6 bases). This CDR3 is built from 13 residues. CDR1 LNHNV and CDR2 YYDKDF come from the germline V gene (reference sequence). V gave up 6 bases and J gave up 4 bases, with 13 bases separating them.

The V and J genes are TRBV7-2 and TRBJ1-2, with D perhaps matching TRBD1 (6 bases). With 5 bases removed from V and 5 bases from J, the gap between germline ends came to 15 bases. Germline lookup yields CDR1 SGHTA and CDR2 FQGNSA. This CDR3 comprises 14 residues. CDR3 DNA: TGTGCCAGCAGCGCCTACAGGGACCCTTATGGCTACACCTTC. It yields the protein CASSAYRDPYGYTF.

The CDR3 nucleotides read TGTGCCAGCTCACCACCAACGACGTCTCAGGACACCATATATTTT. This gives the protein CASSPPTTSQDTIYF. V gene TRBV18 combines with J gene TRBJ1-3; D is ambiguous. There are 15 residues in the CDR3. CDR1 is KGHSH and CDR2 is LQKENI in the germline V gene. V was pared by 0 bases and J by 8 bases, with 14 bases between.

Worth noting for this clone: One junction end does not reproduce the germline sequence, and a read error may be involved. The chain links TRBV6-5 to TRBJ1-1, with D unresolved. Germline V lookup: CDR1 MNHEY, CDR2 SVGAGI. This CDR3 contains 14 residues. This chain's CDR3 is CASSYSSGNAEAFF. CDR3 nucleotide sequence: TGTGCCAGCAGTTACTCTTCGGGGAACGCTGAAGCTTTCTTT.

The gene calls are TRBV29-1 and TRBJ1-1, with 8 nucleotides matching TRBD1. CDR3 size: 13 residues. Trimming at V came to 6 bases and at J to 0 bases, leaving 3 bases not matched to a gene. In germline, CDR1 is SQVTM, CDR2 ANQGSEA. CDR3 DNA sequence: TGCAGCGTGACCAGGGGGCTGAACACTGAAGCTTTCTTT. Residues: CSVTRGLNTEAFF.

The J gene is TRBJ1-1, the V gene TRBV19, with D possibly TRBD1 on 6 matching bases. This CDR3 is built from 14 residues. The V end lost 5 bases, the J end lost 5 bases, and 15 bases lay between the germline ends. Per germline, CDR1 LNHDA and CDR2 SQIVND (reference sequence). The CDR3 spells CASSARDKGTEAFF. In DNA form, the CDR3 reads TGTGCCAGTAGTGCCCGGGACAAGGGGACTGAAGCTTTCTTT.

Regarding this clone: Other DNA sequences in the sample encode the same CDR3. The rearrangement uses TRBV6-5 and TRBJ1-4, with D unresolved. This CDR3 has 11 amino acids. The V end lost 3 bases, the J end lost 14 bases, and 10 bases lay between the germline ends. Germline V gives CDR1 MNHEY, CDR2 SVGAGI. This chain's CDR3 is CASSYEGVLFF. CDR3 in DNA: TGTGCCAGCAGTTATGAAGGAGTGCTGTTTTTT.

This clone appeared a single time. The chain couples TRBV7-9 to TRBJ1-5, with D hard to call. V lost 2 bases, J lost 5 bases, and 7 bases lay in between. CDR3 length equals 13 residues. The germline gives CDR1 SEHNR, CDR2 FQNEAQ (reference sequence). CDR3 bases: TGTGCCAGCAGCTTAAGAGTTGATCAGCCCCAGCATTTT. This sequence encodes CASSLRVDQPQHF.